What follows describes a single TCR beta chain. TCRdb independently ran MiXCR on the RT-PCR reads; one entry per CDR3 protein. The table has fewer than 800,000 distinct CDR3 sequences, 11% to 15% seen once. This CDR3 contains 12 residues. Germline V lookup: CDR1 LGHNA, CDR2 YSLEER. With 4 bases removed from V and 10 bases from J, the gap between germline ends came to 13 bases. The sequenced sample consisted of memory CD4+ T cells from blood. The chain recombines TRBV4-3 with TRBJ1-2, with D maybe TRBD1 (6 bases). The clonotype originates from a female donor in good health, serving as a healthy control. CDR3: CASSLTTGDYTF. The CDR3 DNA follows: TGCGCCAGCAGCCTAACGACAGGCGACTACACCTTC.